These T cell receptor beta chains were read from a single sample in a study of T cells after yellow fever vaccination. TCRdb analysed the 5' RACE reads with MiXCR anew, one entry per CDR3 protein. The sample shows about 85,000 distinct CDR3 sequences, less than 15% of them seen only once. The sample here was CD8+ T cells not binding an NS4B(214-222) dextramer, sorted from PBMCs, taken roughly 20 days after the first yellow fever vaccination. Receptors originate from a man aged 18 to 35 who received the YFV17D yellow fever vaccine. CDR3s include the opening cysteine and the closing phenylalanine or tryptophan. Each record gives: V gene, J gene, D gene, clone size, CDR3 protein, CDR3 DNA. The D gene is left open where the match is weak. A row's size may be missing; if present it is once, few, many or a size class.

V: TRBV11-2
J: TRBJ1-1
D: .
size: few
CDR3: CASSLEVGGDTEAFF
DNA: TGTGCCAGCAGCTTAGAGGTCGGAGGGGACACTGAAGCTTTCTTT

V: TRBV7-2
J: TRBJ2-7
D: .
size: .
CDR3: CASSFPSYEQYF
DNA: TGTGCCAGCAGCTTCCCTTCCTACGAGCAGTACTTC

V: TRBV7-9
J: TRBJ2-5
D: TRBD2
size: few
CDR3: CASCSGGGLQETQYF
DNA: TGTGCCAGCTGCTCCGGGGGGGGCCTCCAAGAGACCCAGTACTTC

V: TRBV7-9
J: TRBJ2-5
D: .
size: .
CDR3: CASSLGPRETQYF
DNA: TGTGCCAGCAGCTTAGGCCCCAGAGAGACCCAGTACTTC

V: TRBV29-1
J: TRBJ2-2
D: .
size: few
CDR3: CSVDRENTGELFF
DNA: TGCAGCGTTGACAGGGAGAACACCGGGGAGCTGTTTTTT

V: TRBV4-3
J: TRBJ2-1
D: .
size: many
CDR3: CASSQGTSSYNEQFF
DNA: TGCGCCAGCAGCCAAGGCACGAGCTCCTACAATGAGCAGTTCTTC

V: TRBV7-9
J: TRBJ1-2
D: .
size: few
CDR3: CASSLVGQGLSGYTF
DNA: TGTGCCAGCAGCTTAGTAGGCCAGGGACTCTCTGGCTACACCTTC

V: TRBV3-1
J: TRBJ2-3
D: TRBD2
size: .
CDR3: CASSQVSETSGSTDTQYF
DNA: TGTGCCAGCAGCCAAGTATCTGAGACTAGCGGAAGCACAGATACGCAGTATTTT

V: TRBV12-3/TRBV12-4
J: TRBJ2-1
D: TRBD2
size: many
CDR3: CASSKLAGGYYNEQFF
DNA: TGTGCCAGCAGTAAACTAGCGGGGGGGTATTACAATGAGCAGTTCTTC

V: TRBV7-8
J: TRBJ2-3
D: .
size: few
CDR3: CASSPDLEARKGADTQYF
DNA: TGTGCCAGCAGCCCAGATCTGGAGGCCCGGAAAGGGGCAGATACGCAGTATTTT

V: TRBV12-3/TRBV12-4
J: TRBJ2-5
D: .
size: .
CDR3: CASSAGTIETQYF
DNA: TGTGCCAGCAGTGCCGGGACGATCGAGACCCAGTACTTC

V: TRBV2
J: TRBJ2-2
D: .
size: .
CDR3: CASRDVIGAGAALGTGELFF
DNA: TGTGCCAGCAGGGACGTAATAGGGGCAGGGGCTGCTCTCGGGACCGGGGAGCTGTTTTTT

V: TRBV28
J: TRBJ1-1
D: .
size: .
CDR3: CASSHRAWSKDAEAFF
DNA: TGTGCCAGCAGTCACCGGGCCTGGTCTAAAGACGCTGAAGCTTTCTTT

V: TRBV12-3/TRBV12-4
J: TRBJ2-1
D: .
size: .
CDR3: CASSKWNEQFF
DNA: TGTGCCAGCAGTAAGTGGAATGAGCAGTTCTTC

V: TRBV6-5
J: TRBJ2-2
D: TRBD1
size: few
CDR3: CASSYGDSSGELFF
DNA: TGTGCCAGCAGTTACGGGGACAGCAGCGGGGAGCTGTTTTTT

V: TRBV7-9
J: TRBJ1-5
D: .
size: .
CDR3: CASSLGRGQPQHF
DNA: TGTGCCAGCAGCTTAGGGAGGGGACAGCCCCAGCATTTT

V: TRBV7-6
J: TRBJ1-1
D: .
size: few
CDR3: CASSPAGGLTEAFF
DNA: TGTGCCAGCAGCCCAGCAGGAGGGCTGACTGAAGCTTTCTTT

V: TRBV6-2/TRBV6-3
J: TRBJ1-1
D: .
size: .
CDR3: CASSYTQGSGTEAFF
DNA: TGTGCCAGCAGTTATACCCAGGGGTCTGGCACTGAAGCTTTCTTT

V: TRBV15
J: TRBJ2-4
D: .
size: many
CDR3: CATSRATGSENIQYF
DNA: TGTGCCACCAGCAGAGCAACAGGGAGCGAAAACATTCAGTACTTC

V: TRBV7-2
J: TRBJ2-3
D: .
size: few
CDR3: CASSLVVRGGTDTQYF
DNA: TGTGCCAGCAGCTTAGTTGTCAGGGGGGGCACAGATACGCAGTATTTT

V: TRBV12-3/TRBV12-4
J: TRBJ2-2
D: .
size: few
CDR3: CASRRRDTNTGELFF
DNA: TGTGCCAGCAGACGCCGGGACACAAACACCGGGGAGCTGTTTTTT

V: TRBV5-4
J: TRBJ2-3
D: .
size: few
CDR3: CASSHMATFTDTQYF
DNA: TGTGCCAGCAGCCACATGGCCACCTTCACAGATACGCAGTATTTT

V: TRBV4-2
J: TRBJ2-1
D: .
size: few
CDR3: CASSQGGADNEQFF
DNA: TGTGCCAGCAGCCAGGGGGGGGCAGACAATGAGCAGTTCTTC

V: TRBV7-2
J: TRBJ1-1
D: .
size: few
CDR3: CASSSRGHTEAFF
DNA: TGTGCCAGCAGCAGTCGGGGGCACACTGAAGCTTTCTTT

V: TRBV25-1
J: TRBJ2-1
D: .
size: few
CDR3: CASSDPRDTSSYNEQFF
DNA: TGTGCCAGCAGTGATCCTAGGGACACTAGCTCCTACAATGAGCAGTTCTTC

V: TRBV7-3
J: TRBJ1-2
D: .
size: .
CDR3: CASSPGAAYGYTF
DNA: TGTGCCAGCAGCCCCGGGGCGGCCTATGGCTACACCTTC

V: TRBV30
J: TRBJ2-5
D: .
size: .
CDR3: CAWSVLKGGETQYF
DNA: TGTGCCTGGAGTGTCCTCAAAGGGGGAGAGACCCAGTACTTC

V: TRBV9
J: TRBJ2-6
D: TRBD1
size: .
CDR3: CASSTGTGGAWANVLTF
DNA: TGTGCCAGCAGCACCGGGACAGGGGGCGCATGGGCCAACGTCCTGACTTTC

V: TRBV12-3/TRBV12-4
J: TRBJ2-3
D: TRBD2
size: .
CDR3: CASSPPAGGATDTQYF
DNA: TGTGCCAGCAGTCCTCCGGCGGGGGGCGCGACAGATACGCAGTATTTT

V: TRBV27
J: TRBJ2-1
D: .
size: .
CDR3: CAVGLSSYNEQFF
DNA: TGTGCCGTGGGTCTTAGCTCCTACAATGAGCAGTTCTTC

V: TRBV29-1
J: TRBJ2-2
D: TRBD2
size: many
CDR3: CSVLLAGGPAGELFF
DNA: TGCAGCGTGTTACTAGCGGGGGGGCCGGCCGGGGAGCTGTTTTTT

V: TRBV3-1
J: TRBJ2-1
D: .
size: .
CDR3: CASSQDVTGLYNEQFF
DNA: TGTGCCAGCAGCCAAGATGTGACGGGGCTCTACAATGAGCAGTTCTTC

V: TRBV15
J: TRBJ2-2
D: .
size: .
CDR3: CATSRGAEVNTGELFF
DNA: TGTGCCACCAGCAGAGGAGCGGAGGTTAACACCGGGGAGCTGTTTTTT

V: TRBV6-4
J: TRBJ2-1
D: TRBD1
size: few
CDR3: CASSEGTGGYEQFF
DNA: TGTGCCAGCAGTGAGGGGACAGGGGGCTATGAGCAGTTCTTC

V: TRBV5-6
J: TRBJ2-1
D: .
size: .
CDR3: CAISPGGRHNEQFF
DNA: TGTGCCATCAGCCCCGGGGGCCGGCACAATGAGCAGTTCTTC

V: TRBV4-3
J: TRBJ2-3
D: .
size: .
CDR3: CASSSRDTADTDTQYF
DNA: TGCGCCAGCAGCTCACGGGACACAGCAGATACAGATACGCAGTATTTT

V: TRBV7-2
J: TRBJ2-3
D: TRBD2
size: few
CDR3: CASSLSGSNTDTQYF
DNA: TGTGCCAGCAGCCTAAGCGGGAGCAACACAGATACGCAGTATTTT

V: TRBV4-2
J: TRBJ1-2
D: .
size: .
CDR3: CASSQDERTHGYTF
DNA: TGTGCCAGCAGCCAAGATGAAAGGACACATGGCTACACCTTC

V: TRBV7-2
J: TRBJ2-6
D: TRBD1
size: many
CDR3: CASSSGQVLSGANVLTF
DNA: TGTGCCAGCAGCTCGGGACAGGTCCTCTCTGGGGCCAACGTCCTGACTTTC

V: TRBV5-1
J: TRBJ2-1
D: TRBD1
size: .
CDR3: CASSLALGTVGHGEQFF
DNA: TGCGCCAGCAGCCTGGCTCTCGGGACAGTCGGGCATGGTGAGCAGTTCTTC

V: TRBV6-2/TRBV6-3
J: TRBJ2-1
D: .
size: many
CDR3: CASSSSSYNEQFF
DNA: TGTGCCAGCAGTTCTAGCTCCTACAATGAGCAGTTCTTC

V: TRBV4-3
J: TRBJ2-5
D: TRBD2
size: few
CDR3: CASSRRYSSGETQYF
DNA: TGCGCCAGCAGCCGTCGCTATTCTAGCGGGGAGACCCAGTACTTC